A selection of T cell receptor beta chains follows, all from one sample in a study of cytomegalovirus exposure and HLA in healthy donors. Some clones are missing from TCRdb's copy, which holds only in-frame ones; the method was immunoSEQ multiplex PCR. The table lists 63,000 or so clones. Sequencing was done on a sample of PBMCs. The source is a boy aged 5-17 years in good health and CMV-seronegative. Both conserved end residues are part of each CDR3. D genes are given only for firm matches.

V gene	J gene	D gene	CDR3 DNA	CDR3 protein
TRBV2	TRBJ2-7	TRBD2	TGTGCCAGCCTTGGACTAGCCTACGAGCAGTACTTC	CASLGLAYEQYF
TRBV25-1	TRBJ1-5	NA	TGTGCCGCCGGGGGGGGCTTGTATCAGCCCCAGCATTTT	CAAGGGLYQPQHF
TRBV7-3	TRBJ2-1	TRBD2	TGTGCCAGCAGCTTTATCAACGGGAGGTACAATGAGCAGTTCTTC	CASSFINGRYNEQFF
TRBV7-6	TRBJ2-7	NA	TGTGCCAGCAGTTCAACTTCTTACGAGCAGTACTTC	CASSSTSYEQYF
TRBV6-1	TRBJ2-4	TRBD2	TGTGCCAGCAGTGGGCAGGGGGTCTCTAGCGGGAGTTATGACATTCAGTACTTC	CASSGQGVSSGSYDIQYF
TRBV19	TRBJ2-7	NA	TGTGCCAGTAGTATATACGGGACTTCCAGCTCCTACGAGCAGTACTTC	CASSIYGTSSSYEQYF
TRBV19	TRBJ1-5	TRBD1	TGTGCCAGTAGTAATAGGACAGGACCCGGAATAGGCAATCAGCCCCAGCATTTT	CASSNRTGPGIGNQPQHF
TRBV6-1	TRBJ2-7	NA	TGTGCCAGCAAACGTACTACCTACGAGCAGTACTTC	CASKRTTYEQYF
TRBV5-1	TRBJ1-1	TRBD1	TGCGCCAGCAGTCCCTCGGGACAGGGGTTCACTGAAGCTTTCTTT	CASSPSGQGFTEAFF
TRBV5-1	TRBJ2-3	NA	TGCGCCAGCAGCGAGTCATCCCGGGACTCCACAGATACGCAGTATTTT	CASSESSRDSTDTQYF
TRBV5-1	TRBJ1-2	NA	TGCGCCAGCAGCGTGACAGGCCAGTATGGGAGCAACTATGGCTACACCTTC	CASSVTGQYGSNYGYTF
TRBV15	TRBJ1-3	TRBD1	TGTGCCACCAGCAGCTACGACAGGGGGGGAAACACCATATATTTT	CATSSYDRGGNTIYF
TRBV11-2	TRBJ1-1	TRBD1	TGTGCCAGCAGCTTAGGGACAGGGTATTCGGGTGAAGCTTTCTTT	CASSLGTGYSGEAFF
TRBV9	TRBJ1-1	NA	TGTGCCAGCAGCGTAGACAGCTTACTGAACACTGAAGCTTTCTTT	CASSVDSLLNTEAFF
TRBV5-6	TRBJ1-4	NA	TGTGCCAGCAGCTTGGCCGGTGGGAGTGAAAAACTGTTTTTT	CASSLAGGSEKLFF
TRBV5-4	TRBJ1-2	NA	TGTGCCAGCAGCTTGGAACGGTCGTCCTATGGCTACACCTTC	CASSLERSSYGYTF
TRBV5-1	TRBJ1-4	NA	TGCGCCAGCAGCTTGTTTGGGTCGGGTGAAAAACTGTTTTTT	CASSLFGSGEKLFF
TRBV5-6	TRBJ2-3	TRBD1	TGTGCCAGCAGCTGGGGACAGAGCACAGATACGCAGTATTTT	CASSWGQSTDTQYF
TRBV5-3	TRBJ1-2	TRBD1	TGTGCCAGAAGCTTAACTCTCCGGGACAGGGGGTCCTATGGCTACACCTTC	CARSLTLRDRGSYGYTF
TRBV30	TRBJ1-2	NA	TGTGCCTGGAGTATACTACTAAGACCGATCTATGGCTACACCTTC	CAWSILLRPIYGYTF
TRBV19	TRBJ2-7	TRBD2	TGTGCCAGTAGTATCCTAGCGGGGGAATACGAGCAGTACTTC	CASSILAGEYEQYF
TRBV6-1	TRBJ1-1	NA	TGTGCCAGCAGTGTACAGGGTGGGAACACTGAAGCTTTCTTT	CASSVQGGNTEAFF
TRBV6-1	TRBJ1-2	NA	TGTGCCAGCTGGGAGGCAGGTCCGCCTGGCTACACCTTC	CASWEAGPPGYTF
TRBV19	TRBJ2-5	NA	TGTGCCAGTGCCCCGGGAGAACGTGGGTCCCAGTACTTC	CASAPGERGSQYF
TRBV6-5	TRBJ2-2	NA	TGTGCCAGCAGTTACTCGGGGCGGACGAACACCGGGGAGCTGTTTTTT	CASSYSGRTNTGELFF
TRBV7-8	TRBJ2-3	NA	TGTGCCAGCAGCCCTGCAGGGTCCGGAACAGATACGCAGTATTTT	CASSPAGSGTDTQYF
TRBV7-2	TRBJ2-2	NA	TGTGCCAGCAGCTCCACATTGAACACCGGGGAGCTGTTTTTT	CASSSTLNTGELFF
TRBV2	TRBJ2-1	NA	TGTGCCAGCATAAAAGAGGGCTGGGAAGGTGAGCAGTTCTTC	CASIKEGWEGEQFF
TRBV4-2	TRBJ1-1	NA	TGTGCCAGCAGCCGCGAAGGCAGGGGCACTGAAGCTTTCTTT	CASSREGRGTEAFF
TRBV5-6	TRBJ1-1	NA	TGTGCCAGCAGCTTGGACATTGGGGCCCTTGAAGCTTTCTTT	CASSLDIGALEAFF
TRBV18	TRBJ2-7	TRBD1	TGTGCCAGCTCACCGGGACAGCAGATCTACGAGCAGTACTTC	CASSPGQQIYEQYF
TRBV4-3	TRBJ2-5	TRBD2	TGCGCCAGCAGCCAAGAAAGGGAGGGACGCGAGACCCAGTACTTC	CASSQEREGRETQYF
TRBV9	TRBJ1-2	NA	TGTGCCAGCAGCGTATCAGGGTTCTCTGGCTACACCTTC	CASSVSGFSGYTF
TRBV13	TRBJ2-5	NA	TGTGCCAGCAGCTCAGGCCTTTCCAGGGGCCAAGAGACCCAGTACTTC	CASSSGLSRGQETQYF
TRBV11-3	TRBJ1-1	TRBD1	TGTGCCAGCAGCTTCGGACAGGGCGACCCGTTCACTGAAGCTTTCTTT	CASSFGQGDPFTEAFF
TRBV7-9	TRBJ1-2	NA	TGTGCCAGCAGCGTTACAGGAAACTATGGCTACACCTTC	CASSVTGNYGYTF
TRBV13	TRBJ1-2	NA	TGTGCCAGCAGCCTAGGACAGACCCGGAGGTATGGCTACACCTTC	CASSLGQTRRYGYTF
TRBV11-3	TRBJ2-2	TRBD1	TGTGCCAGCAGCTCGACAGGGGGCGCGAACACCGGGGAGCTGTTTTTT	CASSSTGGANTGELFF
TRBV5-1	TRBJ1-4	TRBD1	TGCGCCAGCAGCGAGACAGGGACCGCAACTAATGAAAAACTGTTTTTT	CASSETGTATNEKLFF
TRBV19	TRBJ2-7	TRBD2	TGTGCCAGTAAAGCGGGAGGGCCGGGGGCCTACGAGCAGTACTTC	CASKAGGPGAYEQYF
TRBV2	TRBJ2-7	TRBD2	TGTGCCAGCTACCAGAATGGACTAGCTTACGAGCAGTACTTC	CASYQNGLAYEQYF
TRBV7-3	TRBJ2-5	TRBD2	TGTGCCAGCAGCTTAGGGACTAGCGGGACAGAGACCCAGTACTTC	CASSLGTSGTETQYF
TRBV10-3	TRBJ1-1	NA	TGTGCCATCAGTGAGATCCAATCTGAAGCTTTCTTT	CAISEIQSEAFF
TRBV5-4	TRBJ2-2	TRBD2	TGTGCCAGCAGCTTGCGGCCTAGCGGGAGGGACACCGGGGAGCTGTTTTTT	CASSLRPSGRDTGELFF
TRBV10-1	TRBJ2-1	TRBD2	TGCGCCAGCAACTGTGGACTAGCGCGTTACAATGAGCAGTTCTTC	CASNCGLARYNEQFF
TRBV5-6	TRBJ2-5	NA	TGTGCCAGCAGCTTGGCGTGGCCTCAAGAGACCCAGTACTTC	CASSLAWPQETQYF
TRBV19	TRBJ2-7	TRBD1	TGTGCCAGTAGTATACAGGGGGCTTACGAGCAGTACTTC	CASSIQGAYEQYF
TRBV9	TRBJ2-5	NA	TGTGCCAGCAGCGTATGGGCCCAAGAGACCCAGTACTTC	CASSVWAQETQYF
TRBV7-2	TRBJ2-7	TRBD2	TGTGCCAGCAGCTTTGAAACAGCGGGAGGTTTCGAGCAGTACTTC	CASSFETAGGFEQYF